A single sample is the source of the 18 T cell receptor beta chains below, sequenced in a study of shared clonotypes between healthy human individuals. Method: immunoSEQ multiplex PCR; TCRdb's copy keeps in-frame clones and lacks some. Of roughly 650,000 clones in the sample, 90% to 97% are singletons; the top ten hold approximately 0.12%. Positively selected for CCR7, the CD45RO-negative cells used as naive CD8 cells excluded terminally differentiated effector memory CD45RA+ cells. Sample: naive CD8+ T cells sorted from blood. All receptors derive from a woman aged 25 to 45 in good health.

The genes are TRBV11-2 and TRBJ2-7, with 10 bases that match TRBD2. CDR3 length: 15 amino acids. J gave up 2 bases and V 1 base, and 2 bases lay outside the gene matches. The V gene's germline CDR1 is SGHAT and CDR2 FQNNGV. DNA for the CDR3: TGTGCCAGCAGCTTAGCGACTAGCGGGCCCTACGAGCAGTACTTC. It translates to CASSLATSGPYEQYF. Drawing the rest from reference TRBV11-2 and TRBJ2-7, the complete variable domain is EAGVAQSPRYKIIEKRQSVAFWCNPISGHATLYWYQQILGQGPKLLIQFQNNGVVDDSQLPKDRFSAERLKGVDSTLKIQPAKLEDSAVYLCASSLATSGPYEQYFGPGTRLTVT.

This chain joins TRBV28 and TRBJ2-7; D is possibly TRBD2 (5 bases). The CDR3 loop spans 14 amino acids. Trimming shortened V by 3 bases and J by 3 bases, and 12 bases separated the two germline ends. Germline loops: CDR1 MDHEN, CDR2 SYDVKM. CDR3 residues: CASSFLGDGYEQYF. The DNA for the CDR3 is TGTGCCAGCAGTTTTTTGGGAGATGGCTACGAGCAGTACTTC.

The V and J genes are TRBV7-2 and TRBJ2-1; TRBD2 matches 10 bases. The CDR3 consists of 16 residues. V shed 1 base and J 5 bases; nucleotides not matched to a gene: 5. Germline V lookup: CDR1 SGHTA, CDR2 FQGNSA. CDR3 loop: CASSLVGLAEDNEQFF. The CDR3 DNA reads TGTGCCAGCAGCTTAGTAGGACTAGCGGAAGACAATGAGCAGTTCTTC.

The count of this clone is one. The rearrangement uses TRBV4-1 and TRBJ2-5, with D perhaps being TRBD1 or TRBD2 (6 bases each). Gene TRBJ2-7 matches the end of the DNA better, so the J call may be wrong. CDR1 is MGHRA, CDR2 YSYEKL, per germline. The CDR3 totals 17 residues. CDR3 nucleotides: TGCGCCAGCAGCCCCCAGGTAGGGCAGGGGAGGATGGACGAGCAGTACTTC. Its translation is CASSPQVGQGRMDEQYF.

The V gene is TRBV7-9, the J gene TRBJ2-5; 8 nucleotides align to TRBD1. Germline CDR1 SEHNR, CDR2 FQNEAQ (reference sequence). Trimming removed 6 bases from V and 2 bases from J; junction bases left unmatched: 8. This CDR3 contains 15 residues. The CDR3 bases are TGTGCCAGCAGGGAAGGGACAGGAGGGCAAGAGACCCAGTACTTC. Translated: CASREGTGGQETQYF. The full variable domain, in which reference TRBV7-9 and TRBJ2-5 provide the parts outside the CDR3, is DTGVSQNPRHKITKRGQNVTFRCDPISEHNRLYWYRQTLGQGPEFLTYFQNEAQLEKSRLLSDRFSAERPKGSFSTLEIQRTEQGDSAMYLCASREGTGGQETQYFGPGTRLLVL.

This sequence joins TRBV27 and TRBJ1-5, with 9 bases identical to TRBD1. The CDR3 is 14 residues long. CDR1 is MNHEY, CDR2 SMNVEV, per germline (reference sequence). The J segment lost 7 bases and the V segment lost 5 bases, leaving 6 bases of the junction unmatched. The DNA of the CDR3 is TGTGCCAGCAGTCCAGGGACAGGGTGGCAGCCCCAGCATTTT. Translation gives CASSPGTGWQPQHF.

This chain connects TRBV19 to TRBJ1-3; 12 bases line up with TRBD1. Trimming took 5 bases from V and 0 from J; bases not matched to a gene: 2. Looked up from germline, CDR1 is LNHDA and CDR2 is SQIVND (reference sequence). The CDR3 is 16 amino acids. The CDR3, as DNA: TGTGCCAGTAGTTGGGACAGGGGGCCCTCTGGAAACACCATATATTTT. Translating it yields CASSWDRGPSGNTIYF.

The chain recombines TRBV27 with TRBJ1-5; TRBD1 might be the D (6 bases). The germline V gene has CDR1 MNHEY and CDR2 SMNVEV (reference sequence). CDR3 length equals 14 residues. Trimming pared 6 bases from V and 3 bases from J, leaving 12 bases between. This CDR3 is CASRGGAINQPQHF. CDR3 nucleotides: TGTGCCAGCAGGGGGGGGGCGATCAATCAGCCCCAGCATTTT.

V is TRBV13 and J is TRBJ2-7; tentatively, D is TRBD2 (7 bases). V gave up 5 bases and J gave up 2 bases, with 13 bases separating them. This CDR3 contains 14 residues. Germline CDR1 is PRHDT and CDR2 is FYEKMQ (reference sequence). The CDR3 region has the DNA TGTGCCAGCAGCGAAGGGGGACTACCCTACGAGCAGTACTTC. Its protein product is CASSEGGLPYEQYF.

V usage is TRBV7-9 and J usage is TRBJ2-1; 8 nucleotides line up with TRBD1. Germline CDR1 and CDR2: SEHNR and FQNEAQ (reference sequence). Germline trimming cut 3 bases from V and 9 bases from J; bases unmatched to any gene: 13. The CDR3 is 16 residues long. The CDR3 spells CASSFALGTGLGEQFF. The CDR3 DNA sequence: TGTGCCAGCAGCTTCGCTCTCGGGACAGGACTTGGTGAGCAGTTCTTC. The full variable domain, in which reference TRBV7-9 and TRBJ2-1 provide the parts outside the CDR3, is DTGVSQNPRHKITKRGQNVTFRCDPISEHNRLYWYRQTLGQGPEFLTYFQNEAQLEKSRLLSDRFSAERPKGSFSTLEIQRTEQGDSAMYLCASSFALGTGLGEQFFGPGTRLTVL.

The chain uses TRBV11-2 and TRBJ2-7; D gene uncertain. Trimming left V 2 bases short and J 6 bases short, with 11 bases between. The CDR3 consists of 13 residues. CDR1 SGHAT and CDR2 FQNNGV come from the germline V gene. CDR3 loop: CASSLIGRGEQYF. Written as DNA, the CDR3 is TGTGCCAGCAGCTTAATCGGACGCGGCGAGCAGTACTTC.

V gene TRBV7-6 combines with J gene TRBJ2-3, with 9 bases fitting TRBD2. The length of the CDR3 is 16 residues. The germline gives CDR1 SGHVS, CDR2 FNYEAQ. V was clipped by 5 bases and J by 3 bases; unmatched bases: 9. Written as DNA, the CDR3 is TGTGCCAGCAGCGAGGGGGCGGGAGGGCCTACAGATACGCAGTATTTT. Amino acids: CASSEGAGGPTDTQYF.

The CDR3 DNA reads as TGCGCCAGCAGTGAGTGGGGACTAGCGGAGAATGAGCAGTTCTTC. Protein product: CASSEWGLAENEQFF. This chain connects TRBV10-1 to TRBJ2-1; 11 bases agree with TRBD2. The CDR3 totals 15 residues. Unmatched junction bases numbered 3, after V lost 1 base and J lost 7 bases. The germline gives CDR1 WNHNN, CDR2 SYGVQD (reference sequence).

The CDR3 region has the DNA TGTGCCAGCAGCTTGGAAGGGAACAATGAGCAGTTCTTC. It encodes CASSLEGNNEQFF. The chain joins TRBV13 to TRBJ2-1; no definite D call. This CDR3 comprises 13 residues. Deletions cut 3 bases from V and 5 bases from J, with 8 bases between. Germline-derived CDR1 and CDR2 are PRHDT and FYEKMQ (reference sequence). The full variable domain, rest sourced from reference TRBV13 and TRBJ2-1, is AAGVIQSPRHLIKEKRETATLKCYPIPRHDTVYWYQQGPGQDPQFLISFYEKMQSDKGSIPDRFSAQQFSDYHSELNMSSLELGDSALYFCASSLEGNNEQFFGPGTRLTVL.

This sequence joins TRBV27 and TRBJ2-1, with D perhaps matching TRBD1 or TRBD2 (5 bases each). The V and J ends lost 5 bases and 4 bases respectively, with 15 bases between them. The CDR3 is 15 amino acids. Germline V gives CDR1 MNHEY, CDR2 SMNVEV (reference sequence). The CDR3 coding sequence is TGTGCCAGCAGTCAGTCCGGGACGGGATACAATGAGCAGTTCTTC. Encoded protein: CASSQSGTGYNEQFF.

This clone was seen a single time. J is TRBJ2-3 and V is TRBV6-4; 7 nucleotides align to TRBD2. The CDR3 sequence is 13 residues long. The V gene's germline CDR1 is MRHNA and CDR2 SNTAGT. The V gene end was trimmed by 9 bases and the J gene end by 6 bases; junction bases not matched to a gene: 9. DNA of the CDR3: TGTGCCAGTCGAGCGGGATCTGGCGATACGCAGTATTTT. Amino acid sequence: CASRAGSGDTQYF.

The chain has TRBV5-1 and TRBJ1-2, with 9 bases identical to TRBD1. The CDR3 is 14 amino acids. The V segment lost 4 bases and the J segment 6 bases; nucleotides outside the gene matches: 7. Germline loops: CDR1 SGHRS, CDR2 YFSETQ. The CDR3 is CASSPYRTGDGYTF. Here the CDR3 DNA reads TGCGCCAGCAGCCCCTACCGGACAGGGGATGGCTACACCTTC.

In its sample, this clone was seen once. The chain carries TRBV6-1 and TRBJ2-1, with 9 bases identical to TRBD1. J was trimmed by 4 bases and V by 8 bases; bases with no gene match: 9. The CDR3 is 15 residues long. The germline V gene encodes CDR1 MNHNS and CDR2 SASEGT. In nucleotides, the CDR3 is TGTGCCAGCGGTGTGGACAGGGGCATTTACAATGAGCAGTTCTTC. Translated: CASGVDRGIYNEQFF.